The 13 T cell receptor beta chains presented below share a single source sample, sequenced in a study of cytomegalovirus exposure and HLA in healthy donors. PCR used 60 Vbeta primers and 13 Jbeta primers. Assay: immunoSEQ multiplex PCR; the TCRdb copy retains only in-frame clones and omits some. This sample has about 200,000 clones; about 79% occur once, and the top ten carry 1.8%. The specimen sequenced was PBMCs. These receptors were obtained from a male donor in good health and CMV-seronegative.

V and J are TRBV7-8 and TRBJ2-1; 12 bases map to TRBD2. V shed 6 bases and J 5 bases; nucleotides not matched to a gene: 5. Looked up from germline, CDR1 is SGHVS and CDR2 is FQNEAQ. This CDR3 spans 15 amino acids. The CDR3 spells CASRKPSGGDNEQFF. The CDR3 DNA reads as TGTGCCAGCAGGAAGCCTAGCGGGGGGGACAATGAGCAGTTCTTC.

The chain couples TRBV5-1 to TRBJ2-2; 8 bases are shared with TRBD1. Germline CDR1 is SGHRS and CDR2 is YFSETQ. There are 14 residues in the CDR3. V lost 4 bases, J lost 7 bases, and 6 bases stayed unmatched. The DNA for the CDR3 is TGCGCCAGCAGCCGGGGACAGGCGGGCGGGGAGCTGTTTTTT. Its protein is CASSRGQAGGELFF.

In nucleotides, the CDR3 is TGTGCCAGCAGTCGATCGACTAGCGGGAGTCGCGAGCAGTACTTC. The encoded protein is CASSRSTSGSREQYF. The rearrangement links TRBV7-3 to TRBJ2-7, with TRBD2 identical over 12 bases. The V segment lost 6 bases and the J segment 6 bases; nucleotides outside the gene matches: 9. The germline CDR1 and CDR2 sequences are SGHTA and FQGTGA. The CDR3 has 15 residues.

The sample holds a few counts of this clone. This chain links TRBV5-6 with TRBJ2-7; perhaps TRBD1 as D (5 bases). The CDR3 has 13 residues. Germline lookup yields CDR1 SGHDT and CDR2 YYEEEE. The V gene lost 3 bases and the J gene lost 0 bases, with 7 bases spanning the gap. CDR3 loop: CASSWGTSYEQYF. In DNA form, the CDR3 reads TGTGCCAGCAGCTGGGGCACCTCCTACGAGCAGTACTTC.

As to this clone: This sample also contains other DNA sequences that code for the same CDR3. The V and J genes are TRBV27 and TRBJ1-1; D not resolved. The CDR3 extends over 14 amino acids. V lost 2 bases to trimming and J lost 1 base, with 8 bases between them. Germline-derived CDR1 and CDR2 are MNHEY and SMNVEV (reference sequence). The CDR3: CASSLAVPNTEAFF. CDR3 DNA: TGTGCCAGCAGTTTAGCGGTCCCGAACACTGAAGCTTTCTTT.

The chain employs TRBV27 and TRBJ2-5; 8 bases map to TRBD2. CDR1 is MNHEY and CDR2 is SMNVEV in the germline V gene (reference sequence). The length of the CDR3 is 18 residues. V was clipped by 1 base and J by 4 bases; unmatched bases: 14. CDR3 protein: CASSLYDGRVGSGETQYF. The DNA for the CDR3 is TGTGCCAGCAGTTTATACGACGGGAGGGTGGGTAGCGGAGAGACCCAGTACTTC.

This clone turned up a few times. The chain uses TRBV4-3 and TRBJ2-7; 8 bases match TRBD1. CDR3 size: 16 residues. With V trimmed by 0 bases and J by 5 bases, 9 bases remained unmatched. The germline V gene encodes CDR1 LGHNA and CDR2 YSLEER. CDR3: CASSQDGTGGAHEQYF. The CDR3 DNA follows: TGCGCCAGCAGCCAAGATGGGACAGGTGGTGCCCACGAGCAGTACTTC.

This CDR3 is CASSQSGEEFF. The DNA for the CDR3 is TGTGCCAGCAGCCAATCGGGGGAAGAGTTCTTC. The rearrangement joins TRBV4-2 to TRBJ2-1; D possibly corresponds to TRBD2 (6 bases). The V end was cut by 2 bases, the J end by 14 bases, with 10 bases between. Germline CDR1 and CDR2: LGHNA and YNFKEQ. This CDR3 is built from 11 residues.

The chain joins TRBV27 to TRBJ2-3, with D perhaps matching TRBD1 (5 bases). The length of the CDR3 is 15 residues. Per the germline V gene, CDR1 is MNHEY and CDR2 is SMNVEV (reference sequence). V was shortened by 5 bases and J by 3 bases, with 15 bases between the two germline ends. The CDR3 region has the DNA TGTGCCAGCAGTCCCCTAGACAGACCTACAGATACGCAGTATTTT. Protein product: CASSPLDRPTDTQYF.

V and J are TRBV6-6 and TRBJ1-4; D is unclear. Germline V gene lookup returns CDR1 MNHNY and CDR2 SVGAGI (reference sequence). The V and J ends lost 6 bases and 12 bases respectively, with 14 bases between them. The CDR3 sequence is 12 residues long. The CDR3 bases are TGTGCCAGCAGCCCGGGAGCTCAGGAACTGTTTTTT. Its translation: CASSPGAQELFF.

The chain employs TRBV7-2 and TRBJ1-2, with D hard to call. Trimming removed 2 bases at V and 1 base at J, with 8 bases between. The CDR3 is 14 amino acids. Looked up from germline, CDR1 is SGHTA and CDR2 is FQGNSA. The CDR3 DNA reads as TGTGCCAGCAGCTTAAGCGTCAGTAACTATGGCTACACCTTC. Amino acid sequence: CASSLSVSNYGYTF.

As DNA, the CDR3 is TGTGCCAGCAGTTCCGGGAGTGATGAGCAGTTCTTC. As protein: CASSSGSDEQFF. The gene calls are TRBV27 and TRBJ2-1; possibly TRBD2 for D (6 bases). Trimming removed 4 bases at V and 8 bases at J, with 9 bases between. CDR1 and CDR2 from the germline V gene are MNHEY and SMNVEV (reference sequence). The CDR3 has 12 residues.

This chain links TRBV11-2 with TRBJ1-4; the match to TRBD1 covers 7 bases. The CDR3 consists of 15 residues. Germline-derived CDR1 and CDR2 are SGHAT and FQNNGV. The ends lost 1 base at V and 4 bases at J; junction bases unmatched: 3. DNA of the CDR3: TGTGCCAGCAGCTTAGCCACAGGGGTTAATGAAAAACTGTTTTTT. Amino acids: CASSLATGVNEKLFF.